This entry lists 11 T cell receptor beta chains sequenced from one sample in a study of T cell repertoires in cytomegalovirus infection. TCRdb itself ran the reads through MiXCR, one entry per CDR3 protein. Of a few hundred thousand distinct CDR3 sequences in the sample, roughly 9.1% were seen once. Specimen: PBMCs. These receptors came from a human donor in good health (CMV status not recorded). Some clones in this sample may be carry-over from other donors' samples.

In this sample, this clonotype turned up many times. The chain has TRBV7-8 and TRBJ2-5, with D possibly called TRBD1 or TRBD2 (6 bases each). The CDR3 contains 13 residues. The germline gives CDR1 SGHVS, CDR2 FQNEAQ. V shed 1 base and J shed 6 bases, with 9 bases lying between them. This CDR3 is CASSLGGDKTQYF. CDR3 DNA: TGTGCCAGCAGCTTAGGCGGGGACAAGACCCAGTACTTC.

The table lists this clonotype with many counts. J is TRBJ2-1 and V is TRBV7-2, with TRBD1 identical over 8 bases. V shed 5 bases and J 7 bases; nucleotides not matched to a gene: 10. The CDR3 is 15 residues long. Germline V gives CDR1 SGHTA, CDR2 FQGNSA. In DNA, the CDR3 is TGTGCCAGCAGCCGGACGCGGGACAGGTGGAATGAGCAGTTCTTC. Residues: CASSRTRDRWNEQFF.

V gene TRBV12-3 or TRBV12-4 combines with J gene TRBJ2-7, with D perhaps given as TRBD1 or TRBD2 (5 bases each). The V end lost 6 bases, the J end lost 3 bases, and 18 bases lay between the germline ends. The CDR3 totals 15 residues. As DNA, the CDR3 is TGTGCCAGCAGAGCCGGGACGACCCTGAACTACGAGCAGTACTTC. Protein sequence: CASRAGTTLNYEQYF.

This chain joins TRBV19 and TRBJ1-1; 8 bases agree with TRBD1. Germline V lookup: CDR1 LNHDA, CDR2 SQIVND (reference sequence). The CDR3 contains 16 residues. V shed 5 bases and J 0 bases; nucleotides not matched to a gene: 8. The CDR3 DNA reads TGTGCCAGTAGTCCTGGGACAGGCTATGTGAACACTGAAGCTTTCTTT. It specifies CASSPGTGYVNTEAFF.

This clonotype was counted many times. The genes are TRBV7-2 and TRBJ2-7; a possible D gene is TRBD1 (5 bases). The CDR3 loop spans 14 amino acids. The V and J ends lost 7 bases and 4 bases respectively, with 17 bases between them. CDR1 and CDR2 from the germline V gene are SGHTA and FQGNSA. CDR3 protein: CASNEQGFSYEQYF. In DNA form, the CDR3 reads TGTGCCAGCAACGAGCAGGGATTCTCATACGAGCAGTACTTC. Combining the CDR3 with reference TRBV7-2 and TRBJ2-7 gives the whole variable domain GAGVSQSPSNKVTEKGKDVELRCDPISGHTALYWYRQSLGQGLEFLIYFQGNSAPDKSGLPSDRFSAERTGGSVSTLTIQRTQQEDSAVYLCASNEQGFSYEQYFGPGTRLTVT.

This clonotype was recorded many times. The chain couples TRBV7-2 to TRBJ2-1; maybe TRBD1 (6 bases). Trimming removed 5 bases at V and 5 bases at J, with 22 bases between. The V gene's germline CDR1 is SGHTA and CDR2 FQGNSA. The CDR3 sequence is 17 residues long. DNA for the CDR3: TGTGCCAGCAGCGTACCACCCGGTGGGAAGGGGGACAATGAGCAGTTCTTC. Translated: CASSVPPGGKGDNEQFF.

The rearrangement links TRBV20-1 to TRBJ2-7; TRBD2 might be the D (6 bases). V was clipped by 6 bases and J by 3 bases, with 18 bases between them. This CDR3 comprises 14 residues. CDR1 is DFQATT and CDR2 is SNEGSKA in the germline V gene (reference sequence). The CDR3 region has the DNA TGCAGTGCCCAGCGGCCCGGGAGAGGCTACGAGCAGTACTTC. It codes for CSAQRPGRGYEQYF.

The table lists this clonotype with many counts. V gene TRBV7-2 combines with J gene TRBJ1-6, with D possibly matching TRBD1 (6 bases). The V gene lost 5 bases and the J gene lost 10 bases, with 18 bases spanning the gap. CDR1 is SGHTA and CDR2 is FQGNSA in the germline V gene. This CDR3 contains 15 residues. This chain's CDR3 is CASSAWGGRGSPLHF. CDR3 nucleotides: TGTGCCAGCAGCGCGTGGGGGGGGCGCGGATCACCCCTCCACTTT.

The table lists this clonotype with many counts. The rearrangement joins TRBV7-8 to TRBJ2-5, with D tentatively TRBD1 (6 bases). CDR1 and CDR2 (germline): SGHVS, FQNEAQ. This CDR3 is 15 amino acids long. V was trimmed by 2 bases and J by 5 bases, leaving 15 bases between them. CDR3 sequence: CASSLSGPGQETQYF. DNA of the CDR3: TGTGCCAGCAGCTTAAGTGGCCCCGGACAGGAGACCCAGTACTTC.

This clonotype has a handful of counts. This sequence joins TRBV7-2 and TRBJ1-2; D perhaps matches TRBD1 (6 bases). V was cut by 6 bases and J by 2 bases, with 16 bases left in between. Germline values: CDR1 SGHTA, CDR2 FQGNSA. This CDR3 contains 15 residues. The CDR3: CASSFSGTPNYGYTF. The DNA for the CDR3 is TGTGCCAGCAGTTTCTCCGGGACACCAAACTATGGCTACACCTTC.

The chain recombines TRBV12-3 or TRBV12-4 with TRBJ1-6; 9 nucleotides align to TRBD1. Trimming took 7 bases from V and 6 from J; bases not matched to a gene: 4. This CDR3 spans 14 amino acids. Here the CDR3 reads CASTKQGANSPLHF. CDR3 DNA: TGTGCCAGCACCAAACAGGGGGCTAATTCACCCCTCCACTTT.